Presented here are 28 T cell receptor beta chains from one specimen sequenced in a study of patients and donors after allogeneic stem cell transplantation. Using its own MiXCR run on the RT-PCR reads, TCRdb lists one record per CDR3 protein. Found here are around 150,000 distinct CDR3 sequences, over 25% of them singletons; the top ten hold approximately 3.5%. Specimen: blood, either unsorted or a sorted T cell fraction (not recorded which). The origin of the receptors is a human donor who was either an allogeneic HSCT recipient or a stem cell or donor lymphocyte infusion donor (not recorded which). It is not recorded whose cells these are; they may come from a transplant donor.

V is TRBV5-1 and J is TRBJ2-7, with D perhaps TRBD1 (5 bases). V dropped 0 bases and J dropped 0 bases, with 7 bases sitting between them. The CDR3 is made up of 14 amino acids. The germline gives CDR1 SGHRS, CDR2 YFSETQ. The CDR3, as DNA: TGCGCCAGCAGCTTGGAAAGGGGCTCCTACGAGCAGTACTTC. Amino acids: CASSLERGSYEQYF.

The gene calls are TRBV4-3 and TRBJ2-2, with D unclear. Trimming stripped 4 bases from V and 7 bases from J, with 13 bases between. This CDR3 has 14 amino acids. Germline V gives CDR1 LGHNA, CDR2 YSLEER. The CDR3 DNA reads TGCGCCAGCAGCCCTCGGACGGCAGTCGGGGAGCTGTTTTTT. This translates into CASSPRTAVGELFF.

The chain uses TRBV7-6 and TRBJ2-1, with D possibly TRBD2 on 5 matching bases. The V gene's germline CDR1 is SGHVS and CDR2 FNYEAQ. The CDR3 runs 14 residues. Trimming shortened V by 3 bases and J by 3 bases, and 9 bases separated the two germline ends. The CDR3 reads CASSFTGNYNEQFF. The CDR3 DNA reads as TGTGCCAGCAGCTTTACCGGGAACTACAATGAGCAGTTCTTC.

In its sample, this clonotype was seen a few times. This chain joins TRBV5-1 and TRBJ2-3; D is possibly TRBD2 (6 bases). The germline V gene has CDR1 SGHRS and CDR2 YFSETQ. Trimming cost V 0 bases and J 0 bases, with 14 bases left between them. CDR3 length equals 17 residues. CDR3 loop: CASSLARGTPSTDTQYF. CDR3 in DNA: TGCGCCAGCAGCTTGGCTCGGGGGACCCCTAGCACAGATACGCAGTATTTT.

In this sample, this clonotype turned up a few times. The chain couples TRBV6-5 to TRBJ1-6; D is uncertain. Germline-derived CDR1 and CDR2 are MNHEY and SVGAGI. Trimming took 0 bases from V and 0 from J, leaving 12 bases between them. The CDR3 extends over 18 amino acids. In nucleotides, the CDR3 is TGTGCCAGCAGTTACTCGATTTTGGGCAGCTCCTATAATTCACCCCTCCACTTT. Protein sequence: CASSYSILGSSYNSPLHF.

V gene TRBV27 combines with J gene TRBJ2-1; D uncertain. CDR1 is MNHEY and CDR2 is SMNVEV in the germline V gene (reference sequence). The CDR3 is made up of 16 amino acids. V was cut by 3 bases and J by 1 base, with 13 bases left in between. The CDR3 DNA follows: TGTGCCAGCAGTTTGTATGCGGACCTTTCCTACAATGAGCAGTTCTTC. It yields the protein CASSLYADLSYNEQFF.

This clonotype was counted only a few times. This chain links TRBV7-8 with TRBJ1-2; D possibly corresponds to TRBD1 (5 bases). The length of the CDR3 is 16 residues. Germline V CDR1 and CDR2: SGHVS, FQNEAQ. Deletions cut 2 bases from V and 5 bases from J, with 18 bases between. This CDR3 is CASSLSGRLGEYGYTF. The CDR3 DNA reads as TGTGCCAGCAGCTTATCAGGGAGGCTGGGGGAATATGGCTACACCTTC.

This clonotype was detected only a few times. The V gene is TRBV6-1, the J gene TRBJ2-1; D is ambiguous. Germline CDR1 and CDR2: MNHNS and SASEGT. Trimming left V 4 bases short and J 3 bases short, with 7 bases between. This CDR3 has 13 residues. The chain's CDR3 is CASSGIDYNEQFF. The CDR3 DNA reads TGTGCCAGCAGTGGAATAGACTACAATGAGCAGTTCTTC.

This clonotype showed up many times. The chain joins TRBV20-1 to TRBJ1-6; D gene ambiguous. The CDR3 spans 15 residues. CDR1 DFQATT and CDR2 SNEGSKA come from the germline V gene (reference sequence). Trimming left V 5 bases short and J 7 bases short, with 18 bases between. CDR3 sequence: CSALDPLGQNSPLHF. The CDR3 DNA reads as TGCAGTGCTCTTGACCCACTTGGGCAAAATTCACCCCTCCACTTT.

This chain uses TRBV12-3 or TRBV12-4 with TRBJ2-3; D not resolved. The V gene lost 3 bases and the J gene lost 5 bases, with 9 bases spanning the gap. CDR3 length: 13 amino acids. The CDR3 loop is CASSLEWLDTQYF. CDR3 in DNA: TGTGCCAGCAGTTTGGAGTGGCTAGATACGCAGTATTTT.

This clonotype has just a few counts. The rearrangement links TRBV5-6 to TRBJ2-7; TRBD1 might be the D (6 bases). Germline-derived CDR1 and CDR2 are SGHDT and YYEEEE. The CDR3 has 15 residues. The ends were cut back, 2 bases at V and 1 base at J, with 13 bases in the middle. The DNA for the CDR3 is TGTGCCAGCAGCTTCCTGGGACACACATCCTACGAGCAGTACTTC. It encodes CASSFLGHTSYEQYF.

J is TRBJ2-7 and V is TRBV5-4; 9 bases fit TRBD2. CDR3 length: 15 residues. Germline CDR1 reads SGHNT; CDR2 reads YYREEE (reference sequence). Losses at the gene ends were 0 bases for V and 5 bases for J; bases not matched to a gene: 6. The CDR3 here is CASSLVGASGNEQYF. The CDR3 DNA is TGTGCCAGCAGCTTGGTTGGGGCTAGCGGGAACGAGCAGTACTTC.

The V gene is TRBV4-1, the J gene TRBJ2-3; D remains ambiguous. The V end was cut by 6 bases, the J end by 3 bases, with 13 bases between. Germline V gives CDR1 MGHRA, CDR2 YSYEKL. CDR3 length: 14 residues. CDR3 in DNA: TGCGCCAGCAGTCTTGGGTTTGGTACAGATACGCAGTATTTT. It specifies CASSLGFGTDTQYF.

The genes are TRBV9 and TRBJ1-3; no definite D call. The germline V gene encodes CDR1 SGDLS and CDR2 YYNGEE. V lost 0 bases, J lost 4 bases, and 8 bases lay in between. The CDR3 is made up of 14 amino acids. The CDR3 protein is CASSVGLAGNTIYF. CDR3 nucleotide sequence: TGTGCCAGCAGCGTAGGATTGGCCGGAAACACCATATATTTT.

V gene TRBV5-1 combines with J gene TRBJ1-2; the match to TRBD1 covers 9 bases. Germline CDR1 SGHRS, CDR2 YFSETQ. Trimming cost V 2 bases and J 4 bases; bases outside gene matches: 6. The CDR3 covers 15 residues. This chain's CDR3 is CASSFTGTGSYGYTF. DNA for the CDR3: TGCGCCAGCAGCTTCACCGGGACAGGGTCCTATGGCTACACCTTC.

This clonotype has more than one count but fewer than ten. The V call is TRBV4-1, the J call TRBJ2-7; D is tentatively TRBD1 or TRBD2 (6 bases each). V gave up 0 bases and J gave up 3 bases, with 12 bases separating them. CDR1 is MGHRA and CDR2 is YSYEKL in the germline V gene. This CDR3 region has 15 residues. CDR3 loop: CASSQEGGGLYEQYF. The CDR3 nucleotides are TGCGCCAGCAGCCAAGAAGGTGGGGGGCTCTACGAGCAGTACTTC.

The chain uses TRBV27 and TRBJ1-5; maybe TRBD1 (5 bases). This CDR3 has 16 amino acids. Germline assignment: CDR1 MNHEY and CDR2 SMNVEV (reference sequence). V gave up 5 bases and J gave up 4 bases, with 18 bases separating them. CDR3 region: CASSLSSGTNNQPQHF. In nucleotides, the CDR3 is TGTGCCAGCAGTCTCAGCTCCGGGACGAATAATCAGCCCCAGCATTTT.

This rearrangement joins TRBV7-9 to TRBJ1-4, with 9 bases that match TRBD1. V lost 1 base, J lost 8 bases, and 5 bases stayed unmatched. The CDR3 consists of 15 residues. CDR1 SEHNR and CDR2 FQNEAQ come from the germline V gene (reference sequence). The CDR3 nucleotides read TGTGCCAGCAGCTTAGGGGCCGGGACAGGGGAAAAACTGTTTTTT. Translating gives CASSLGAGTGEKLFF.

This clonotype was counted a few times. The chain recombines TRBV12-5 with TRBJ1-4; D ambiguous. Germline V gives CDR1 LGHNT, CDR2 FRNRAP. V dropped 2 bases and J dropped 5 bases, with 6 bases sitting between them. The CDR3 consists of 13 residues. The CDR3 nucleotides are TGTGCTAGTGGTTTGCCTCCGAATGAAAAACTGTTTTTT. Its translation: CASGLPPNEKLFF.

This clonotype has a handful of counts. An end of the junction differs from the germline gene, which may be a read error. This chain connects TRBV6-6 to TRBJ2-5, with D hard to call. This CDR3 is built from 14 residues. Germline loops: CDR1 MNHNY, CDR2 SVGAGI (reference sequence). CDR3 sequence: CASSYPARQETQYF. The CDR3 DNA is TGTGCCAGTAGTTACCCCGCGCGCCAAGAGACCCAGTACTTC.

The V and J genes are TRBV30 and TRBJ1-2, with D perhaps matching TRBD1 (5 bases). Trimming removed 0 bases at V and 3 bases at J, with 8 bases between. Germline assignment: CDR1 GTSNPN and CDR2 SVGIG (reference sequence). The CDR3 consists of 13 residues. CDR3 region: CAWSVRGDYGYTF. The CDR3 bases are TGTGCCTGGAGTGTAAGAGGGGACTATGGCTACACCTTC. Filled out from reference TRBV30 and TRBJ1-2, the complete variable domain reads SQTIHQWPATLVQPVGSPLSLECTVEGTSNPNLYWYRQAAGRGLQLLFYSVGIGQISSEVPQNLSASRPQDRQFILSSKKLLLSDSGFYLCAWSVRGDYGYTFGSGTRLTVV.

This clonotype was seen at least ten times. The CDR3 sequence: CASSNPGQVSGNTIYF. CDR3 nucleotides: TGTGCCAGCAGCAACCCCGGACAGGTCTCTGGAAACACCATATATTTT. The gene calls are TRBV21-1 and TRBJ1-3; the table's D call, TRBD1, has no DNA check behind it. TRBV21-1 constitutes a pseudogene. The CDR3 is 16 residues long.

This clonotype was seen only once. The CDR3 DNA follows: TGTGCCAGCAGTGAACGATCCAGTAGCACAGATACGCAGTATTTT. Its protein is CASSERSSSTDTQYF. The chain joins TRBV25-1 to TRBJ2-3; no clear D. V was cut by 2 bases and J by 0 bases, with 9 bases left in between. The CDR3 consists of 15 residues. The germline gives CDR1 MGHDK, CDR2 SYGVNS.

This chain links TRBV20-1 with TRBJ2-3; D ambiguous. Trimming took off 0 bases at V and 1 base at J, with 5 bases between the two ends. The length of the CDR3 is 13 residues. Germline loops: CDR1 DFQATT, CDR2 SNEGSKA (reference sequence). The CDR3 DNA sequence: TGCAGTGCTAGAGATGTGGGCACAGATACGCAGTATTTT. Translating it yields CSARDVGTDTQYF.

This clonotype was seen only a few times. The J gene is TRBJ2-3, the V gene TRBV4-1, with D possibly TRBD1 on 5 matching bases. Germline CDR1 reads MGHRA; CDR2 reads YSYEKL. The CDR3 runs to 16 residues. V gave up 4 bases and J gave up 2 bases, with 16 bases separating them. CDR3 bases: TGCGCCAGCAGCCCTAGGACACGTTCGATCACAGATACGCAGTATTTT. Translated: CASSPRTRSITDTQYF.

This clonotype was seen at least ten times. This sequence joins TRBV20-1 and TRBJ1-2; possibly TRBD1 for D (5 bases). The CDR3 runs to 15 residues. Trimming shortened V by 3 bases and J by 8 bases, and 22 bases separated the two germline ends. CDR1 is DFQATT and CDR2 is SNEGSKA in the germline V gene (reference sequence). The CDR3 DNA reads as TGCAGTGCTAGTGAGGTAGTCGGGGCGCGGCACGGCTACACCTTC. It specifies CSASEVVGARHGYTF.

Written as DNA, the CDR3 is TGTGCTAGTGGTTTGTCGACAGGGAAGGCAAACACCATATATTTT. This encodes CASGLSTGKANTIYF. The rearrangement joins TRBV12-5 to TRBJ1-3, with 7 bases aligning to TRBD1. This CDR3 is built from 15 residues. Germline-derived CDR1 and CDR2 are LGHNT and FRNRAP. The V and J ends lost 2 bases and 6 bases, in that order; junction bases with no gene match: 7. Supplemented by reference TRBV12-5 and TRBJ1-3, the full variable domain reads DARVTQTPRHKVTEMGQEVTMRCQPILGHNTVFWYRQTMMQGLELLAYFRNRAPLDDSGMPKDRFSAEMPDATLATLKIQPSEPRDSAVYFCASGLSTGKANTIYFGEGSWLTVV.

This clonotype came up a few times. The rearrangement links TRBV11-2 to TRBJ2-2; 7 positions match TRBD1. The germline CDR1 and CDR2 sequences are SGHAT and FQNNGV. The CDR3 is made up of 15 amino acids. With 1 base clipped from V and 1 base from J, the junction kept 0 bases outside the gene matches. The DNA of the CDR3 is TGTGCCAGCAGCTTAGGACAGGGGAACACCGGGGAGCTGTTTTTT. It is translated as CASSLGQGNTGELFF.